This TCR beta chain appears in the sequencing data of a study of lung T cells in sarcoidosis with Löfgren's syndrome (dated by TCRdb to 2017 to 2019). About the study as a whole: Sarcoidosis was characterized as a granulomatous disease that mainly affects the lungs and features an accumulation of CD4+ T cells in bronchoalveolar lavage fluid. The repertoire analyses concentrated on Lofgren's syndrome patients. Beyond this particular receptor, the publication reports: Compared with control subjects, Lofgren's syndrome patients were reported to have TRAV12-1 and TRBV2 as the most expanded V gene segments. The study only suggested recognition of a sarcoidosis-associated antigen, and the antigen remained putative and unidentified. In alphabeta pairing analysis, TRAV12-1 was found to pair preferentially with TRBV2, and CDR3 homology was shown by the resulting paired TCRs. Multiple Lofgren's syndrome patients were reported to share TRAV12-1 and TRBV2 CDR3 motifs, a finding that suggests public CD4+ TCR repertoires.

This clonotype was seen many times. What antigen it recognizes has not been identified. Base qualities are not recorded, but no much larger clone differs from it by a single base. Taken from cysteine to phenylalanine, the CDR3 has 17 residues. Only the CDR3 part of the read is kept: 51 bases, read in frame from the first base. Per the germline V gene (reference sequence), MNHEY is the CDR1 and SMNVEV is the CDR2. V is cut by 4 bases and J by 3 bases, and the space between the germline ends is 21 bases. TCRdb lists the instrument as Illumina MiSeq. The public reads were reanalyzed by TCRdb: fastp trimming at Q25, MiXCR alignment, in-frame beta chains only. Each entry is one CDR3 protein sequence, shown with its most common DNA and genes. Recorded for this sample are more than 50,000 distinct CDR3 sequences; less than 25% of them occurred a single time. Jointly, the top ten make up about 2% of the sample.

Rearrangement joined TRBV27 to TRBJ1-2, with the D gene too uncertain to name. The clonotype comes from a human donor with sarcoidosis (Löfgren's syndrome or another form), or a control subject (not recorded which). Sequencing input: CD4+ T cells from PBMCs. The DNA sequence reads TGTGCCAGCAGTTCCATCTCTTACGTCCACGGGCACTATGGCTACACCTTC. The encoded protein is CASSSISYVHGHYGYTF.